This TCR beta chain was retrieved from a study of T cells in Graves' hyperthyroidism and ophthalmopathy. Study context: Blood was drawn when the patient was first diagnosed and still untreated. General observations from the study: Most expanded thyroid clonotypes above 0.001 recurred in blood.

Germline V gives CDR1 SGHTS, CDR2 YDEGEE. The CDR3 is 15 residues long. Trimming pared 1 base from V and 0 bases from J, leaving 8 bases between. Turning to this clonotype: The antigen remains undetermined.

Amplification targeted TCR beta CDR3 regions from RNA transcripts. First-round RT-PCR of the TCR CDR3 relied on the HTBI primer set. One entry per CDR3 protein results from TCRdb running MiXCR on the multiplex PCR reads. The sample records roughly 400,000 distinct CDR3 sequences, about 14% being singletons. The sequence came from a man aged 50 or older with Graves' ophthalmopathy. Sequenced material: blood. This chain connects TRBV5-8 to TRBJ1-3; D remains ambiguous. The CDR3 coding sequence is TGTGCCAGCAGCTTGTCGGGGAGCTCTGGAAACACCATATATTTT. Its translation is CASSLSGSSGNTIYF.